These T cell receptor beta chains were read from a single sample in a study of neurological immune-mediated disorders. TCRdb recomputed calls from the 5' RACE reads with MiXCR, one row per CDR3 protein. The data contain about 80,000 distinct CDR3 sequences, 3.5% to 5.5% of them singletons. The sample was PBMCs. Receptors originate from a woman aged 60-70 years with multiple sclerosis. Both conserved end residues are part of each CDR3. Each record gives: V gene, J gene, clone size, D gene, CDR3 protein, CDR3 DNA. A D gene is named only where the DNA matches it firmly. The listing skips clone size in some rows; elsewhere it reads once, few, many or a size class.

v_call: TRBV7-8
j_call: TRBJ1-5
clone_size: NA
d_call: NA
cdr3_aa: CASTPSAGYNQPQHF
cdr3_nt: TGTGCCAGCACCCCATCAGCGGGTTACAATCAGCCCCAGCATTTT

v_call: TRBV5-1
j_call: TRBJ1-6
clone_size: many
d_call: NA
cdr3_aa: CASSPEGNSPLHF
cdr3_nt: TGCGCCAGCAGCCCAGAGGGGAATTCACCCCTCCACTTT

v_call: TRBV3-1
j_call: TRBJ1-1
clone_size: many
d_call: NA
cdr3_aa: CASSVKTGNTEAFF
cdr3_nt: TGTGCCAGCAGCGTCAAGACAGGGAACACTGAAGCTTTCTTT

v_call: TRBV19
j_call: TRBJ2-7
clone_size: NA
d_call: NA
cdr3_aa: CASSIGAKYGGRSYEQYF
cdr3_nt: TGTGCCAGTAGTATAGGGGCAAAGTATGGAGGGAGATCCTACGAGCAGTACTTC

v_call: TRBV13
j_call: TRBJ1-1
clone_size: many
d_call: TRBD1
cdr3_aa: CASSPGQLEAFF
cdr3_nt: TGTGCCAGCAGCCCGGGACAGCTTGAAGCTTTCTTT

v_call: TRBV5-1
j_call: TRBJ1-5
clone_size: many
d_call: NA
cdr3_aa: CASSLDGGRWGPQHF
cdr3_nt: TGCGCCAGCAGCTTGGACGGCGGCCGGTGGGGGCCCCAGCATTTT

v_call: TRBV12-3/TRBV12-4
j_call: TRBJ1-2
clone_size: many
d_call: NA
cdr3_aa: CASSSVRESGYTF
cdr3_nt: TGTGCCAGCAGTTCAGTAAGGGAGTCTGGCTACACCTTC

v_call: TRBV27
j_call: TRBJ2-7
clone_size: many
d_call: NA
cdr3_aa: CASSLSRTEHYEQYF
cdr3_nt: TGTGCCAGCAGTTTATCCCGGACGGAACACTACGAGCAGTACTTC

v_call: TRBV3-1
j_call: TRBJ1-3
clone_size: many
d_call: NA
cdr3_aa: CASSRDFSGNTIYF
cdr3_nt: TGTGCCAGCAGCCGGGACTTCTCTGGAAACACCATATATTTT

v_call: TRBV20-1
j_call: TRBJ1-6
clone_size: many
d_call: NA
cdr3_aa: CSARVSEYNSPLHF
cdr3_nt: TGCAGTGCTAGAGTATCAGAGTATAATTCACCCCTCCACTTT

v_call: TRBV4-1
j_call: TRBJ2-7
clone_size: many
d_call: NA
cdr3_aa: CASSPLSRGEQYF
cdr3_nt: TGCGCCAGCAGCCCCCTTAGCCGGGGCGAGCAGTACTTC

v_call: TRBV5-1
j_call: TRBJ2-5
clone_size: many
d_call: TRBD2
cdr3_aa: CASSLQAGGETQYF
cdr3_nt: TGCGCCAGCAGCTTGCAAGCGGGGGGTGAGACCCAGTACTTC

v_call: TRBV5-1
j_call: TRBJ1-6
clone_size: many
d_call: TRBD1
cdr3_aa: CATGTGRNSPLHF
cdr3_nt: TGCGCCACCGGGACAGGGAGAAATTCACCCCTCCACTTT

v_call: TRBV4-1
j_call: TRBJ2-7
clone_size: many
d_call: NA
cdr3_aa: CASSQDAGFKFGQYF
cdr3_nt: TGCGCCAGCAGCCAAGACGCGGGCTTTAAGTTTGGGCAGTACTTC

v_call: TRBV10-3
j_call: TRBJ1-2
clone_size: many
d_call: NA
cdr3_aa: CAISEATGNYGYTF
cdr3_nt: TGTGCCATCAGTGAGGCGACAGGCAACTATGGCTACACCTTC

v_call: TRBV29-1
j_call: TRBJ2-2
clone_size: many
d_call: NA
cdr3_aa: CSATSAGTDTGELFF
cdr3_nt: TGCAGCGCCACCTCGGCAGGGACGGACACCGGGGAGCTGTTTTTT

v_call: TRBV2
j_call: TRBJ1-1
clone_size: many
d_call: TRBD1
cdr3_aa: CASRTTGGTEAFF
cdr3_nt: TGTGCCAGCAGAACCACAGGGGGCACTGAAGCTTTCTTT

v_call: TRBV4-1
j_call: TRBJ1-1
clone_size: many
d_call: TRBD1
cdr3_aa: CASSQPTGTAPNTEAFF
cdr3_nt: TGCGCCAGCAGCCAACCTACTGGGACAGCACCGAACACTGAAGCTTTCTTT